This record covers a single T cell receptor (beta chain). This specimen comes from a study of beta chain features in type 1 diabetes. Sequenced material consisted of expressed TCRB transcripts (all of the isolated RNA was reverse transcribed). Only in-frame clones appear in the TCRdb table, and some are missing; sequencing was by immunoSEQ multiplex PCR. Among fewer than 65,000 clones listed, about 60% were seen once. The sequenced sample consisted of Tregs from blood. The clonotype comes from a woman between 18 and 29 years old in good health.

CDR3 region: CASSQAARGTSGANVLTF. The CDR3 nucleotides are TGCGCCAGCAGCCAGGCGGCGAGGGGGACGTCTGGGGCCAACGTCCTGACTTTC. The chain carries TRBV4-3 and TRBJ2-6; TRBD1 is a possible D gene (6 bases). In germline, CDR1 is LGHNA, CDR2 YSLEER. The V end lost 3 bases, the J end lost 1 base, and 16 bases lay between the germline ends. The CDR3 is 18 residues long.